Many counts were recorded for the clone carrying this TCR beta chain. The data are from a study of early T cells in non-severe SARS-CoV-2 infection. The CDR3 runs 14 residues. Looked up from germline, CDR1 is LGHNA and CDR2 is YSLEER. V shed 1 base and J shed 2 bases, with 8 bases lying between them. TCRdb re-called the 5' RACE reads with MiXCR, one entry per CDR3 protein. The table has some 76,000 distinct CDR3 sequences, roughly 15% seen once. The receptor was isolated from an adult who was a healthcare worker with PCR-confirmed SARS-CoV-2 infection or an uninfected control (not recorded which). Material for sequencing was whole blood. The chain couples TRBV4-3 to TRBJ1-1; D is unresolved. CDR3 amino acids: CASSQVVRNTEAFF. In DNA, the CDR3 is TGCGCCAGCAGCCAAGTGGTGAGAAACACTGAAGCTTTCTTT.